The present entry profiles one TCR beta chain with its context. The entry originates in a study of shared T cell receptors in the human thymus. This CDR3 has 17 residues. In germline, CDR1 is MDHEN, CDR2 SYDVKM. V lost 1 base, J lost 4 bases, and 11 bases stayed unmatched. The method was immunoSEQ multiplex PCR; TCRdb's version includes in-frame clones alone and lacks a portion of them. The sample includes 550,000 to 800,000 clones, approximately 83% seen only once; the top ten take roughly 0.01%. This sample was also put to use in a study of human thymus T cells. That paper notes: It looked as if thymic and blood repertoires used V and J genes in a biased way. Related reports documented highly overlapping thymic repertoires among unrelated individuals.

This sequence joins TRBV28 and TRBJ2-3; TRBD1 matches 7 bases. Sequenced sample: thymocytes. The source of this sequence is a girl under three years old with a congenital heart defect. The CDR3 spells CASSLYLGTDRADTQYF. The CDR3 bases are TGTGCCAGCAGTTTATATTTGGGGACAGATAGGGCAGATACGCAGTATTTT. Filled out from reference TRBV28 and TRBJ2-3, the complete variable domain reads DVKVTQSSRYLVKRTGEKVFLECVQDMDHENMFWYRQDPGLGLRLIYFSYDVKMKEKGDIPEGYSVSREKKERFSLILESASTNQTSMYLCASSLYLGTDRADTQYFGPGTRLTVL.